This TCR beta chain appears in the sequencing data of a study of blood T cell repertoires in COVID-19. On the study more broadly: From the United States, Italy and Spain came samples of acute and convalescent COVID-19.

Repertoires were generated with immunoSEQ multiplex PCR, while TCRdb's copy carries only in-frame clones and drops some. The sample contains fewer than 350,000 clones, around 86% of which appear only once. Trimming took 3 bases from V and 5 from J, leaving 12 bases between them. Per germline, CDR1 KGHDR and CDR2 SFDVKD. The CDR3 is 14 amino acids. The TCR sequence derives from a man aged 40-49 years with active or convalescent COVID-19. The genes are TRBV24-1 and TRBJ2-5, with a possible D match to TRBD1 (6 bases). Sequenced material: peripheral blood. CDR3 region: CATSDSRGWETQYF. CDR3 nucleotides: TGTGCCACCAGTGATAGCAGGGGTTGGGAGACCCAGTACTTC.